This T cell receptor beta chain was obtained from a study of cytomegalovirus exposure and HLA in healthy donors. Broader study findings: An analysis done earlier found most TCR beta V segments productive about 87% or about 30% of the time.

Unmatched junction bases numbered 12, after V lost 0 bases and J lost 10 bases. Per germline, CDR1 LGHNA and CDR2 YNFKEQ. This CDR3 contains 16 residues. Details on this clone: The antigen remains unidentified.

It was with 60 Vbeta and 13 Jbeta primers that the PCR ran. Profiled with immunoSEQ multiplex PCR; TCRdb holds only in-frame clones, not every one. The table records some 140,000 clones, about 74% of them present only once. The sample consisted of PBMCs. The chain has TRBV4-2 and TRBJ1-2, with 9 positions matching TRBD1. The receptor's source is a man aged 35 to 55 in good health and CMV-seronegative. CDR3 DNA sequence: TGTGCCAGCAGCCAAGATACGGCGGGACAGGGAATCGACTACACCTTC. Encoded protein: CASSQDTAGQGIDYTF.